Below, one TCR beta chain is given with its context. The CDR3 is 14 residues long. The use of a sample-barcoded 5' primer and a J-beta primer mix characterized a second PCR of roughly 7 to 12 cycles. TCRdb recomputed calls from the 5' RACE reads with MiXCR, one row per CDR3 protein. The table lists approximately 1.5 million distinct CDR3 sequences, roughly 43% of them singletons. This sample stems from a study of blood T cells in healthy people across ages. Per sample, no less than 5 micrograms of total RNA were extracted. The sequence was obtained from a woman in her late teens or twenties in good health. The V gene is TRBV12-3 or TRBV12-4, the J gene TRBJ2-1; no reliable D call. The end of the DNA is better explained by TRBJ2-7, so the J call may be wrong. Material for sequencing was blood. CDR3 bases: TGTGCCAGCACCAACCCCACGCTAGACAATGAGCAGTACTTC. Its protein is CASTNPTLDNEQYF.